A selection of T cell receptor beta chains follows, all from one sample in a study of blood T cell repertoires in COVID-19. Assay: immunoSEQ multiplex PCR; the TCRdb copy retains only in-frame clones and omits some. The sample yields about 240,000 clones, approximately 85% seen once. Input material: peripheral blood. Receptors originate from a woman in her seventies with acute or convalescent COVID-19. CDR3s include the opening cysteine and the closing phenylalanine or tryptophan. The D gene is left open where the match is weak. Not every row has a clone size; where given, it reads once, few, many or a size class.

clone_size d_call j_call v_call cdr3_nt cdr3_aa
once NA TRBJ2-5 TRBV7-2 TGTGCCAGCAGCTCCTCCTCTCACCAAGAGACCCAGTACTTC CASSSSSHQETQYF
NA TRBD1 TRBJ1-1 TRBV4-2 TGTGCCAGCAGCCAAGAAATCTGGGACAGTGAAGCTTTCTTT CASSQEIWDSEAFF
NA NA TRBJ2-1 TRBV5-1 TGCGCCAGCAGCAGGGGACTCTACAATGAGCAGTTCTTC CASSRGLYNEQFF
once NA TRBJ1-2 TRBV7-2 TGTGCCAGCAGCTTAAACAGCTATGGCTACACCTTC CASSLNSYGYTF
NA NA TRBJ1-1 TRBV4-3 TGCGCCAGCAGCCAAGTCACAGGGAACGCTGAAGCTTTCTTT CASSQVTGNAEAFF
NA TRBD1 TRBJ1-1 TRBV19 TGTGCCAGTAGGTCGCCACAGGGGGGCCGAGCTTTCTTT CASRSPQGGRAFF
NA TRBD1 TRBJ2-7 TRBV5-1 TGCGCCAGCAGCTTGTCGTGGGGGACAGGAACCTACGAGCAGTACTTC CASSLSWGTGTYEQYF
NA NA TRBJ1-2 TRBV20-1 TGCAGTCCTAACTCAAACTATGGCTACACCTTC CSPNSNYGYTF
NA NA TRBJ2-3 TRBV29-1 TGCAGCGTTGTTCAGGGTACAGATACGCAGTATTTT CSVVQGTDTQYF
NA NA TRBJ1-3 TRBV10-3 TGTGCCACCGGACAGCCCTCTGGAAACACCATATATTTT CATGQPSGNTIYF
NA NA TRBJ1-1 TRBV18 TGTGCCAGCTCACCTACCGGGAACACTGAAGCTTTCTTT CASSPTGNTEAFF
NA TRBD1 TRBJ1-6 TRBV19 TGTGCCAGTAGTGTAACGGGACAGACCAATTCACCCCTCCACTTT CASSVTGQTNSPLHF
NA NA TRBJ2-7 TRBV7-2 TGTGCCAGCAGCCTCGGGGTCCACAGCTACGAGCAGTACTTC CASSLGVHSYEQYF
NA NA TRBJ1-2 TRBV6-5 TGTGCCAGCAGTTACCTTCGGGGGGATGGCTACACCTTC CASSYLRGDGYTF
NA NA TRBJ1-3 TRBV5-4 TGTGCCAGCAGCCTGGGGAGTCGGGACTCTGGAAACACCATATATTTT CASSLGSRDSGNTIYF
NA TRBD1 TRBJ1-4 TRBV2 TGTGCCAGCAGTGAAGCGCTTCAGGGGGGCGGAGATGAAAAACTGTTTTTT CASSEALQGGGDEKLFF
NA TRBD1 TRBJ1-1 TRBV2 TGTGCCAGCAGTAGGGACAGGGGGGTGAACACTGAAGCTTTCTTT CASSRDRGVNTEAFF
NA NA TRBJ1-2 TRBV4-3 TGCGCCAGCAGCCAAGGAAGGGGATCCGGGAACTATGGCTACACCTTC CASSQGRGSGNYGYTF
NA NA TRBJ2-2 TRBV12-3/TRBV12-4 TGTGCCAGCAGTCGACATCTCGGGGAGCTGTTTTTT CASSRHLGELFF
NA NA TRBJ1-2 TRBV14 TGTGCCAGCAGCCAAGTTCTGACCGGGCCCCAGGGAATCTATGGCTACACCTTC CASSQVLTGPQGIYGYTF
NA TRBD1 TRBJ2-5 TRBV27 TGTGCCAGCAATCCACTGGGGACAGGTCACAATCAAGAGACCCAGTACTTC CASNPLGTGHNQETQYF
few NA TRBJ1-6 TRBV6-4 TGTGCCAGCACTCCGGGGGGACATAATTCACCCCTCCACTTT CASTPGGHNSPLHF
NA TRBD1 TRBJ2-1 TRBV27 TGTGCCAGCAGTCTCACAGGGGGCCATGAGCAGTTCTTC CASSLTGGHEQFF
NA NA TRBJ1-6 TRBV7-2 TGTGCCAGCAGCTTTACCCCTCAGAACAGGGAAATACCCCTCCACTTT CASSFTPQNREIPLHF
NA NA TRBJ2-2 TRBV18 TGTGCCAGCTCCCTAATAGCAGACACCGGGGAGCTGTTTTTT CASSLIADTGELFF
few NA TRBJ1-1 TRBV6-5 TGTGCCAGCAGTTTTTTTCTCGGGATTGAAGCTTTCTTT CASSFFLGIEAFF
NA NA TRBJ1-2 TRBV25-1 TGTGCCAGCAGTGACGCCAGGGGTGTGTATGGCTACACCTTC CASSDARGVYGYTF
NA TRBD1 TRBJ1-2 TRBV6-5 TGTGCCAGCAGTTACCTGACAGGGGGAAACTATGGCTACACCTTC CASSYLTGGNYGYTF
NA NA TRBJ1-1 TRBV7-2 TGTGCCAGCAGCGTCCTGTTGGAAGCTTTCTTT CASSVLLEAFF
NA TRBD2 TRBJ2-3 TRBV4-2 TGTGCCAGCAGCCAAAATGGACTAGCGGGGACAGATACGCAGTATTTT CASSQNGLAGTDTQYF
NA NA TRBJ1-2 TRBV12-3/TRBV12-4 TGTGCCAGCAGCTCCCAGGGGCCCTATGGCTACACCTTC CASSSQGPYGYTF
NA NA TRBJ2-3 TRBV20-1 TGCAGTGCTAGACCCGGGAATACGCAGTATTTT CSARPGNTQYF
NA TRBD1 TRBJ2-5 TRBV7-6 TGTGCCAGCAGCCACTGGGACAGTCAAGAGACCCAGTACTTC CASSHWDSQETQYF
NA TRBD1 TRBJ2-2 TRBV27 TGTGCCAGCAGTCCCATTGGGACAGGGGTAACCGGGGAGCTGTTTTTT CASSPIGTGVTGELFF
NA NA TRBJ2-5 TRBV12-5 TGTGCTAGTACGGGGTCAGGGACCCAGTACTTC CASTGSGTQYF
NA NA TRBJ1-2 TRBV5-8 TGTGCCAGCAGCCCCCCGGGGGGGGCGGGGAACTATGGCTACACCTTC CASSPPGGAGNYGYTF
NA NA TRBJ1-5 TRBV9 TGTGCCAGCAGCCCCGACTCCGGGGGCAATCAGCCCCAGCATTTT CASSPDSGGNQPQHF